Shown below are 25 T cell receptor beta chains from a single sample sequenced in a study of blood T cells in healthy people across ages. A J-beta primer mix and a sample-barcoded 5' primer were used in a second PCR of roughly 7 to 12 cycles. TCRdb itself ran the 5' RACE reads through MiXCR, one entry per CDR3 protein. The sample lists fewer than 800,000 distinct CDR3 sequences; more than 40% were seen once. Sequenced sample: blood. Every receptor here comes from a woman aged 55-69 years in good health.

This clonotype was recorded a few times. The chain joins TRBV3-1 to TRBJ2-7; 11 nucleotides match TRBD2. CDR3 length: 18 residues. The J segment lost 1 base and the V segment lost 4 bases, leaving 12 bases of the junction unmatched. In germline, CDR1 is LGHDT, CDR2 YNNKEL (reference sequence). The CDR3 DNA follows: TGTGCCAGCAGCCCCATCCTGGCTCTAGCGGGAGGATCCTACGAGCAGTACTTC. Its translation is CASSPILALAGGSYEQYF.

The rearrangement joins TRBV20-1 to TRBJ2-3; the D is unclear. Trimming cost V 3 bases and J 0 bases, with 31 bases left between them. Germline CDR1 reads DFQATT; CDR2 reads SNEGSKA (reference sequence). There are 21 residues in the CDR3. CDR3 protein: CSASKKRIRGTVPPSTDTQYF. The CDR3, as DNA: TGCAGTGCTAGTAAGAAAAGGATCCGCGGAACCGTACCCCCTAGCACAGATACGCAGTATTTT.

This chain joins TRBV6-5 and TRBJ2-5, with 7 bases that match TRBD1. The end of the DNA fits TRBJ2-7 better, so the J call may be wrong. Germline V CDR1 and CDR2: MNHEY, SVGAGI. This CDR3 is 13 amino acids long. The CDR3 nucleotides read TGTGCCAGCAGTTACTCAGGGACAGCCGAGCAGTACTTC. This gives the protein CASSYSGTAEQYF.

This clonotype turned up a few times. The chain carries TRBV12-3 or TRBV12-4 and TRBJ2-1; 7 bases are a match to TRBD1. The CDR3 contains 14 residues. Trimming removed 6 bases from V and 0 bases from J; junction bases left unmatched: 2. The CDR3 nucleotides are TGTGCCAGCAGGTACAGGGGCTCCTACAATGAGCAGTTCTTC. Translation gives CASRYRGSYNEQFF.

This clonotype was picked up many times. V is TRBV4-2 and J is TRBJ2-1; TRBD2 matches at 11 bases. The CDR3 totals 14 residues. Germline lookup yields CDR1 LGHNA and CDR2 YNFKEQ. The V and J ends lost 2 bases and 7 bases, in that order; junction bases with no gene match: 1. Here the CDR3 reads CASSQPSGRNEQFF. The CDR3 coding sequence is TGTGCCAGCAGCCAACCTAGCGGGAGGAATGAGCAGTTCTTC.

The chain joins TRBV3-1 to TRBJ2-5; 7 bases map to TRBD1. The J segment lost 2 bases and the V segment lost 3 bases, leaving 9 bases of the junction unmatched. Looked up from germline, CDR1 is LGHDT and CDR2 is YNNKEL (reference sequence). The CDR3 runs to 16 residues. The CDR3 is CASSQRAQGTQETQYF. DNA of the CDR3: TGTGCCAGCAGCCAGAGAGCACAGGGGACACAAGAGACCCAGTACTTC.

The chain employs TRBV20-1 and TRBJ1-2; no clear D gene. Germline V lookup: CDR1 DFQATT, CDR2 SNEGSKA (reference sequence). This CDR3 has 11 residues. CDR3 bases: TGCATTCCACCCTGGGGCTATGGCTACACCTTC. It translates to CIPPWGYGYTF.

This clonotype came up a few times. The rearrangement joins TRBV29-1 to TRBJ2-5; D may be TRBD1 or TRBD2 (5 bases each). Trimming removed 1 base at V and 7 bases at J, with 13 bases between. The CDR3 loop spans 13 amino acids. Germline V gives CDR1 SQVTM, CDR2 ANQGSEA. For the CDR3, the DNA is TGCAGCGTTGAAGGGGGGTCCCAGGCGACCCAGTACTTC. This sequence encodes CSVEGGSQATQYF.

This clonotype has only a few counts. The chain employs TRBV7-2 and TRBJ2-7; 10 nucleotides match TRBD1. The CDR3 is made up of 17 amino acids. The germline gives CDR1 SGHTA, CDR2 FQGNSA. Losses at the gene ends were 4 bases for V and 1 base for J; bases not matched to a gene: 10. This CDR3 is CASSSRPGTGDSYEQYF. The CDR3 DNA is TGTGCCAGCAGCTCACGACCAGGGACAGGGGATTCCTACGAGCAGTACTTC. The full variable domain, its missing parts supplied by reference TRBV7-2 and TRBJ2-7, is GAGVSQSPSNKVTEKGKDVELRCDPISGHTALYWYRQSLGQGLEFLIYFQGNSAPDKSGLPSDRFSAERTGGSVSTLTIQRTQQEDSAVYLCASSSRPGTGDSYEQYFGPGTRLTVT.

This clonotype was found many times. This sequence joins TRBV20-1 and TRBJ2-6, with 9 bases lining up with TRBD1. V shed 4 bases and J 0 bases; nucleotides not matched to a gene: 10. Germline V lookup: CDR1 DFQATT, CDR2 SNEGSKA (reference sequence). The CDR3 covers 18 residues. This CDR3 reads CSATGDREGLSGANVLTF. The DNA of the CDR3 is TGCAGTGCTACCGGGGACAGGGAAGGACTCTCTGGGGCCAACGTCCTGACTTTC.

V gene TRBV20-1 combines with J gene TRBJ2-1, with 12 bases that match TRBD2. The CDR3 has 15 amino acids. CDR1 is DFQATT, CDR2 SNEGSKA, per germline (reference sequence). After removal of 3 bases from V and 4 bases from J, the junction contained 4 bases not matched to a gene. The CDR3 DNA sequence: TGCAGTGCTAGCTCTAGCGGGAGGGGTTACAATGAGCAGTTCTTC. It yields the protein CSASSSGRGYNEQFF.

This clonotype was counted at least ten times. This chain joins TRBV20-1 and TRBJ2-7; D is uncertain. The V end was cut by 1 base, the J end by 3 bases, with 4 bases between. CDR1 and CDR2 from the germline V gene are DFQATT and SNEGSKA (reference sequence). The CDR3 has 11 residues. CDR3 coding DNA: TGCAGTGCTAGAGTAGGCTACGAGCAGTACTTC. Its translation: CSARVGYEQYF.

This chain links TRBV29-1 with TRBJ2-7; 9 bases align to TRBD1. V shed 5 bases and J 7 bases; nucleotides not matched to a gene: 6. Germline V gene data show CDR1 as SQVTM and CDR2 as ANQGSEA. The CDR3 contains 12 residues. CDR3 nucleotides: TGCAGCGTTTGGGACAGGGAGCTGGAGCAGTACTTC. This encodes CSVWDRELEQYF.

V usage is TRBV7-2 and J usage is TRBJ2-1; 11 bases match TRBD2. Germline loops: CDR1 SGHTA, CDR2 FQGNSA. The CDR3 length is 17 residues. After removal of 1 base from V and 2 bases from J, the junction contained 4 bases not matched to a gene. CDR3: CASSLGFSGRAYNEQFF. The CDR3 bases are TGTGCCAGCAGCTTAGGATTTAGCGGGAGGGCCTACAATGAGCAGTTCTTC.

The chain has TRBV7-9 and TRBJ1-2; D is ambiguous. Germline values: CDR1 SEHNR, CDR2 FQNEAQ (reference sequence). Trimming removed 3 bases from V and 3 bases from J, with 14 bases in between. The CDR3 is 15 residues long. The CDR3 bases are TGTGCCAGCAGCTTTAGAGGGCTAGGCGACTATGGCTACACCTTC. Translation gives CASSFRGLGDYGYTF.

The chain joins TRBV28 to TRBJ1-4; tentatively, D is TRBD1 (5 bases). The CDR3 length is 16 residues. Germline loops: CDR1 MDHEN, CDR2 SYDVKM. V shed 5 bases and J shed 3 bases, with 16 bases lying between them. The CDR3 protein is CASSPDREGPNEKLFF. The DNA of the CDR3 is TGTGCCAGCAGTCCGGACCGGGAGGGGCCTAATGAAAAACTGTTTTTT.

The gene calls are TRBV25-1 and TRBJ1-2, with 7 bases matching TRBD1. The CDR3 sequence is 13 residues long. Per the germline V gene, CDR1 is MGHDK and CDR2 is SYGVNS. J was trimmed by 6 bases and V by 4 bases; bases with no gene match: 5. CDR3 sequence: CASSAPDRDGYTF. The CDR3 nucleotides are TGTGCCAGCAGTGCCCCTGACAGGGATGGCTACACCTTC.

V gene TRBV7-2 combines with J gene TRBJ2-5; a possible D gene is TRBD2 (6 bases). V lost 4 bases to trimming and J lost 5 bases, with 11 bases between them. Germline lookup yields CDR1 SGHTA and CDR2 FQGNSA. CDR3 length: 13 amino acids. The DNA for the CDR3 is TGTGCCAGCAGCTGGCGGGATATGGAGACCCAGTACTTC. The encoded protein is CASSWRDMETQYF.

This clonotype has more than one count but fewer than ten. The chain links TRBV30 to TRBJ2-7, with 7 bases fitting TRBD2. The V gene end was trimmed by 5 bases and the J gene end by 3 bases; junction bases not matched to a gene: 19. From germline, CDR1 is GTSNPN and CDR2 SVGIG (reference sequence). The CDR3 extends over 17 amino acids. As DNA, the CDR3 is TGTGCCTGGGGACTGAACCCCTCCGGGACTATTAACTACGAGCAGTACTTC. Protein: CAWGLNPSGTINYEQYF.

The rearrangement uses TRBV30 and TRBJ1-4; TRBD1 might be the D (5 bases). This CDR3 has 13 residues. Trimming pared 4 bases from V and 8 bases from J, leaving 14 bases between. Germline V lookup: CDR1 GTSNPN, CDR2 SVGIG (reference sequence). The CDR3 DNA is TGTGCCTGGACCGAGGGGTCGTGGGAAAAACTGTTTTTT. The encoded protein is CAWTEGSWEKLFF.

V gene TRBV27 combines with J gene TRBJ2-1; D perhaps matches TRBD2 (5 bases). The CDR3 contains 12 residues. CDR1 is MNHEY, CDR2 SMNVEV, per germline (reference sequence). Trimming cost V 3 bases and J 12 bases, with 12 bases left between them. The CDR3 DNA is TGTGCCAGCAGTTTCCGAGGACTTCGGCAGTTCTTC. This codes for CASSFRGLRQFF.

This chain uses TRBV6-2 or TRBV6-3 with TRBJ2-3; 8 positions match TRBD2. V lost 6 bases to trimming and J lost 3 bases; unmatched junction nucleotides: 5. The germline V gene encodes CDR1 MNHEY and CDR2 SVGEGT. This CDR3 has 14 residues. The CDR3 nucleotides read TGTGCCAGCAGCCCAGCGGGAGAAACAGATACGCAGTATTTT. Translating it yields CASSPAGETDTQYF.

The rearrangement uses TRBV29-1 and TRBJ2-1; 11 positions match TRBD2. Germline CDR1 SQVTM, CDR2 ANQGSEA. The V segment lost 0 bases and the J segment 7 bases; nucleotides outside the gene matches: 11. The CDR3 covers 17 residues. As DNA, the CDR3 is TGCAGCGTTGAAGAAAGGGGTAGCGGGAGGGCCGGTAATGAGCAGTTCTTC. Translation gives CSVEERGSGRAGNEQFF.

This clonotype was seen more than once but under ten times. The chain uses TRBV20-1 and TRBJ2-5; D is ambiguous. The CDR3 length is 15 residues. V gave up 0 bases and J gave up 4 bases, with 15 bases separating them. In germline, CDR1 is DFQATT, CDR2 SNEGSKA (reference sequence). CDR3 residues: CSAREDMKVGETQYF. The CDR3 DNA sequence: TGCAGTGCTAGAGAAGACATGAAGGTTGGAGAGACCCAGTACTTC.

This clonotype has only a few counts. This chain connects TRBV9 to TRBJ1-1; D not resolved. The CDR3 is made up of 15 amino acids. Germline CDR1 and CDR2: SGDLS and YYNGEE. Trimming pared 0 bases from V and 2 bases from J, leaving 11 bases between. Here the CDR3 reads CASSVGVDLNTEAFF. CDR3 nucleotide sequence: TGTGCCAGCAGCGTAGGTGTTGATTTAAACACTGAAGCTTTCTTT.